These 23 T cell receptor beta chains were sequenced from one sample in a study of OX40 agonist ivuxolimab in advanced cancers. The data were produced by immunoSEQ multiplex PCR, yet TCRdb's version contains in-frame clones alone and is incomplete. The data contain roughly 76,000 clones, roughly 86% of them seen just once; the ten biggest clones take up about 8.6%. The source material was CD4+ or CD8+ T cells sorted from blood, sampled in a trial of the OX40 agonist ivuxolimab. The receptor source for this set is an adult with an advanced solid tumor such as melanoma, head and neck, liver or kidney cancer.

The CDR3 region is CASSWRAGVGYTF. The DNA of the CDR3 is TGTGCCAGCAGCTGGAGGGCAGGGGTTGGCTACACCTTC. The J gene is TRBJ1-2, the V gene TRBV7-2, with D possibly matching TRBD1 (6 bases). The CDR3 totals 13 residues. In germline, CDR1 is SGHTA, CDR2 FQGNSA. V was shortened by 4 bases and J by 7 bases, with 13 bases between the two germline ends.

The CDR3 nucleotides read TGTGCCAGCAGTACCCTTGGCGGATCCCCTGGCACTGAAGCTTTCTTT. Translating gives CASSTLGGSPGTEAFF. V is TRBV5-5 and J is TRBJ1-1; the D is unclear. CDR3 length: 16 residues. The germline gives CDR1 SGHKS, CDR2 YYEKEE (reference sequence). Trimming left V 5 bases short and J 4 bases short, with 21 bases between. Variable domain in full (rest from reference TRBV5-5 and TRBJ1-1): DAGVTQSPTHLIKTRGQQVTLRCSPISGHKSVSWYQQVLGQGPQFIFQYYEKEERGRGNFPDRFSARQFPNYSSELNVNALLLGDSALYLCASSTLGGSPGTEAFFGQGTRLTVV.

This chain connects TRBV6-5 to TRBJ1-1; D might be TRBD1 (6 bases). Germline V gene lookup returns CDR1 MNHEY and CDR2 SVGAGI. The CDR3 consists of 15 residues. V lost 0 bases and J 3 bases, leaving 11 bases between the germline ends. Here the CDR3 reads CASSYSDRLDTEAFF. The CDR3 DNA reads as TGTGCCAGCAGTTACTCCGACAGGTTAGACACTGAAGCTTTCTTT.

J is TRBJ1-5 and V is TRBV30; D might be TRBD1 (6 bases). CDR3 length: 13 amino acids. Germline CDR1 is GTSNPN and CDR2 is SVGIG (reference sequence). V lost 4 bases and J 7 bases, leaving 14 bases between the germline ends. CDR3 amino acids: CAWNTQGGQPQHF. CDR3 sequence (DNA): TGTGCCTGGAATACACAGGGAGGGCAGCCCCAGCATTTT.

This clone occurred once. Here the CDR3 DNA reads TGTGCCAGCTCACCACTGGACGTCCAAGAGACCCAGTACTTC. Translated: CASSPLDVQETQYF. The rearrangement joins TRBV18 to TRBJ2-5; D gene ambiguous. Looked up from germline, CDR1 is KGHSH and CDR2 is LQKENI. The CDR3 consists of 14 residues. V dropped 1 base and J dropped 1 base, with 7 bases sitting between them.

The genes are TRBV7-2 and TRBJ2-5, with 7 bases that match TRBD2. V lost 3 bases to trimming and J lost 0 bases; unmatched junction nucleotides: 4. The CDR3 has 15 residues. The germline gives CDR1 SGHTA, CDR2 FQGNSA. CDR3 sequence (DNA): TGTGCCAGCAGCTTCGACGGGGGGTACCAAGAGACCCAGTACTTC. Protein product: CASSFDGGYQETQYF.

The V call is TRBV28, the J call TRBJ1-2; 8 nucleotides line up with TRBD1. The germline CDR1 and CDR2 sequences are MDHEN and SYDVKM. V was pared by 8 bases and J by 4 bases, with 15 bases of the junction left unmatched. CDR3 size: 16 residues. This CDR3 is CASGRMGQVDLYGYTF. CDR3 DNA sequence: TGTGCCAGCGGAAGAATGGGACAGGTGGATCTCTATGGCTACACCTTC.

The chain recombines TRBV2 with TRBJ1-4, with 7 bases fitting TRBD1. Germline loops: CDR1 SNHLY, CDR2 FYNNEI. The CDR3 is made up of 14 amino acids. Trimming cost V 8 bases and J 7 bases; bases outside gene matches: 10. CDR3: CASRAQGGVEKLFF. DNA for the CDR3: TGTGCCAGCCGAGCTCAGGGGGGCGTTGAAAAACTGTTTTTT.

This sequence joins TRBV19 and TRBJ2-1; TRBD1 matches at 7 bases. J lost 11 bases, V lost 4 bases, and 8 bases had no gene match. Germline V CDR1 and CDR2: LNHDA, SQIVND (reference sequence). CDR3 length equals 13 residues. DNA of the CDR3: TGTGCCAGTAGTAGCGTACAGGGACAGAAGCAGTTCTTC. It encodes CASSSVQGQKQFF. The full variable domain, in which reference TRBV19 and TRBJ2-1 provide the parts outside the CDR3, is DGGITQSPKYLFRKEGQNVTLSCEQNLNHDAMYWYRQDPGQGLRLIYYSQIVNDFQKGDIAEGYSVSREKKESFPLTVTSAQKNPTAFYLCASSSVQGQKQFFGPGTRLTVL.

The rearrangement uses TRBV7-3 and TRBJ2-7; the D gene is possibly TRBD1 (6 bases). CDR1 and CDR2 from the germline V gene are SGHTA and FQGTGA. The CDR3 is 15 residues long. V was trimmed by 2 bases and J by 3 bases, leaving 14 bases between them. This chain's CDR3 is CASSLSQGRYYEQYF. CDR3 DNA: TGTGCCAGCAGCTTATCCCAGGGGAGATACTACGAGCAGTACTTC.

This clone appeared once. The chain carries TRBV29-1 and TRBJ1-1, with TRBD1 matching over 10 bases. From germline, CDR1 is SQVTM and CDR2 ANQGSEA. The length of the CDR3 is 13 residues. The ends lost 4 bases at V and 1 base at J; junction bases unmatched: 0. The CDR3 sequence is CSVGDRGNTEAFF. CDR3 nucleotide sequence: TGCAGCGTTGGGGACAGGGGGAACACTGAAGCTTTCTTT.

The chain has TRBV27 and TRBJ2-3; D gene uncertain. The V end lost 9 bases, the J end lost 0 bases, and 7 bases lay between the germline ends. The CDR3 runs to 12 residues. The germline V gene encodes CDR1 MNHEY and CDR2 SMNVEV (reference sequence). The CDR3 bases are TGTGCCAGACACTTTAGCACAGATACGCAGTATTTT. It yields the protein CARHFSTDTQYF.

V is TRBV28 and J is TRBJ1-2; weak D call: TRBD1 (6 bases). This CDR3 contains 12 residues. Trimming pared 5 bases from V and 8 bases from J, leaving 12 bases between. The germline CDR1 and CDR2 sequences are MDHEN and SYDVKM. The CDR3 sequence is CASSPAGTGYTF. CDR3 in DNA: TGTGCCAGCAGTCCGGCAGGGACAGGCTACACCTTC.

This clone was detected only once. The chain employs TRBV6-5 and TRBJ1-1; D is unresolved. Trimming shortened V by 5 bases and J by 0 bases, and 7 bases separated the two germline ends. Germline CDR1 reads MNHEY; CDR2 reads SVGAGI. The CDR3 sequence is 13 residues long. CDR3: CASSIPMNTEAFF. As DNA, the CDR3 is TGTGCCAGCAGTATACCTATGAACACTGAAGCTTTCTTT.

DNA of the CDR3: TGTGCCAGCAGCTTAGATATCCTAGCGGGAGGCACAGATACGCAGTATTTT. This codes for CASSLDILAGGTDTQYF. The gene calls are TRBV11-3 and TRBJ2-3, with 10 bases fitting TRBD2. This CDR3 contains 17 residues. V dropped 0 bases and J dropped 1; count of bases not matched to a gene: 4. The germline V gene has CDR1 SGHNT and CDR2 YENEEA.

This clone was observed a few times. This sequence joins TRBV5-6 and TRBJ1-3, with D possibly being TRBD1 (5 bases). The CDR3 loop spans 16 amino acids. CDR1 and CDR2 from the germline V gene are SGHDT and YYEEEE. The V and J ends lost 4 bases and 4 bases respectively, with 18 bases between them. CDR3 sequence: CASSRREGIEGNTIYF. DNA for the CDR3: TGTGCCAGCAGCCGGAGGGAGGGGATCGAAGGAAACACCATATATTTT.

This chain links TRBV6-5 with TRBJ1-5; D call uncertain. CDR3 length equals 15 residues. V was pared by 6 bases and J by 1 base, with 13 bases between. Germline assignment: CDR1 MNHEY and CDR2 SVGAGI. CDR3 sequence reads: CASSTGRASNQPQHF. The CDR3 coding sequence is TGTGCCAGCAGCACGGGTAGAGCGAGCAATCAGCCCCAGCATTTT.

V is TRBV6-5 and J is TRBJ1-6; D gene ambiguous. CDR3 size: 14 residues. Trimming stripped 5 bases from V and 10 bases from J, with 15 bases between. Germline lookup yields CDR1 MNHEY and CDR2 SVGAGI. The CDR3 coding sequence is TGTGCCAGCAGTCCGGGAAGGAGTAGCTCACCCCTCCACTTT. This sequence encodes CASSPGRSSSPLHF.

The rearrangement joins TRBV29-1 to TRBJ2-1; 8 nucleotides agree with TRBD2. The CDR3 totals 13 residues. V dropped 7 bases and J dropped 5; count of bases not matched to a gene: 7. The V gene's germline CDR1 is SQVTM and CDR2 ANQGSEA. As DNA, the CDR3 is TGCAGCGGCGGGGGGAGAGTGGACAATGAGCAGTTCTTC. It is translated as CSGGGRVDNEQFF.

The chain links TRBV5-5 to TRBJ2-2, with TRBD1 matching over 7 bases. The CDR3 is 16 amino acids. Germline V gives CDR1 SGHKS, CDR2 YYEKEE (reference sequence). J was trimmed by 5 bases and V by 2 bases; bases with no gene match: 9. As DNA, the CDR3 is TGTGCCAGCAGCTTACGTTACAGGGGCATTACCGGGGAGCTGTTTTTT. It translates to CASSLRYRGITGELFF.

The J gene is TRBJ1-5, the V gene TRBV7-8; 7 nucleotides agree with TRBD1. The ends lost 5 bases at V and 0 bases at J; junction bases unmatched: 7. Germline loops: CDR1 SGHVS, CDR2 FQNEAQ. The CDR3 extends over 16 amino acids. In DNA, the CDR3 is TGTGCCAGCAGCCCGGGACAGAGGTATAGCAATCAGCCCCAGCATTTT. Translated, it gives CASSPGQRYSNQPQHF.

The J gene is TRBJ1-1, the V gene TRBV28; no clear D gene. The CDR3 consists of 12 residues. The germline CDR1 and CDR2 sequences are MDHEN and SYDVKM. Trimming took 11 bases from V and 3 from J, leaving 13 bases between them. The CDR3 DNA is TGTGCCGTATCGGGCCTTGACACTGAAGCTTTCTTT. Translation: CAVSGLDTEAFF.

Regarding this clone: Other DNA sequences in this specimen translate into the identical CDR3. The chain is built from TRBV29-1 and TRBJ1-4; D unresolved. CDR3 size: 13 residues. V dropped 3 bases and J dropped 8 bases, with 13 bases sitting between them. CDR1 and CDR2 (germline): SQVTM, ANQGSEA. In DNA form, the CDR3 reads TGCAGCGTTGACGACGGTGTTCGGGAAAAACTGTTTTTT. This codes for CSVDDGVREKLFF.